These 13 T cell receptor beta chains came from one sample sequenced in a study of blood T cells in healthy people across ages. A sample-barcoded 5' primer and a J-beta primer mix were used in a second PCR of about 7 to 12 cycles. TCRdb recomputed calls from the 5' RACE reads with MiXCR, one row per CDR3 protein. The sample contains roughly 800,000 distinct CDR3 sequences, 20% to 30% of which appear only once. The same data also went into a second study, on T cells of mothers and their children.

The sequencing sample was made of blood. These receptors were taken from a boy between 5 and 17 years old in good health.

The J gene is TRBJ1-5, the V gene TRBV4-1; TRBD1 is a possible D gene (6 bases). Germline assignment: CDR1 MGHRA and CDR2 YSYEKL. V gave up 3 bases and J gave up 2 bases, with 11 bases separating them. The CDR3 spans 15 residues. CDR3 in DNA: TGCGCCAGCAGCCATTCTAGACAGGGCAATCAGCCCCAGCATTTT. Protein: CASSHSRQGNQPQHF.

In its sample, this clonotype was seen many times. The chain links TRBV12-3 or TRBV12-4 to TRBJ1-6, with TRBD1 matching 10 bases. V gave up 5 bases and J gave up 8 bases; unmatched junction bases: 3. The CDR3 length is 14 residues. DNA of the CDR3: TGTGCCAGCAGTCCGGGACAGGGGCATTCACCCCTCCACTTT. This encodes CASSPGQGHSPLHF.

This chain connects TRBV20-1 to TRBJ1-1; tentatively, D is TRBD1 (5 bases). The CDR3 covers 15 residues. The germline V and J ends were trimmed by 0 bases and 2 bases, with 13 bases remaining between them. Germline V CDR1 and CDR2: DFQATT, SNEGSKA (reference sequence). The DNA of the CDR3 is TGCAGTGCTAGAGATTTCGGGGGGAGAAACACTGAAGCTTTCTTT. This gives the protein CSARDFGGRNTEAFF.

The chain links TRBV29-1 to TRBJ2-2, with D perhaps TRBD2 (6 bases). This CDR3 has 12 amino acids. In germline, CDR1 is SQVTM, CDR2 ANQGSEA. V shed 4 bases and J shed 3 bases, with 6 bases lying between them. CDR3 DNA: TGCAGCGTTGGGAGGGACACCGGGGAGCTGTTTTTT. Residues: CSVGRDTGELFF.

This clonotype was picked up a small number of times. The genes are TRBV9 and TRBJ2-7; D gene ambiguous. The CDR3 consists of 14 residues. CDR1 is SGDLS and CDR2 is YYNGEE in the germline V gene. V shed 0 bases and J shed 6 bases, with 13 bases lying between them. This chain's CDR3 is CASSVGTFGREQYF. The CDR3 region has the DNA TGTGCCAGCAGCGTAGGGACCTTTGGTCGCGAGCAGTACTTC.

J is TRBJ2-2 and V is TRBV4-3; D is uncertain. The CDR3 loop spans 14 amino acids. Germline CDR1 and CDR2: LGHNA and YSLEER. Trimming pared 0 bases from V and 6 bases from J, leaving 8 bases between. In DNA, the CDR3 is TGCGCCAGCAGCCAAGAATCCAGGCCCGGGGAGCTGTTTTTT. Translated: CASSQESRPGELFF.

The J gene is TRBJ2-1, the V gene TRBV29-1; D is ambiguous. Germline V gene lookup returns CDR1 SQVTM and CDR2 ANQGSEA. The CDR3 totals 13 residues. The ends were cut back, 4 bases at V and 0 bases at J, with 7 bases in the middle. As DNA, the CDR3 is TGCAGCGTTGGTGGGTTCTCCTACAATGAGCAGTTCTTC. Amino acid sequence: CSVGGFSYNEQFF.

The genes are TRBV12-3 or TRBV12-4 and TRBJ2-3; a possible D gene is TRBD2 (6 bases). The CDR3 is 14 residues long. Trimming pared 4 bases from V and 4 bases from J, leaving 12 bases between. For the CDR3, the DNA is TGTGCCAGCAGTTCCGGGACTCAGGCAGATACGCAGTATTTT. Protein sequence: CASSSGTQADTQYF.

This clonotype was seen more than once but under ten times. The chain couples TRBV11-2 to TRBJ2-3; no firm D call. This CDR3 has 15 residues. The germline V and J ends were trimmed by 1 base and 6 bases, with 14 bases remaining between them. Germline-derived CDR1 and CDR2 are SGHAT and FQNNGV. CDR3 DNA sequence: TGTGCCAGCAGCTTAGTATCTGGACCCCAGGATACGCAGTATTTT. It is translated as CASSLVSGPQDTQYF.

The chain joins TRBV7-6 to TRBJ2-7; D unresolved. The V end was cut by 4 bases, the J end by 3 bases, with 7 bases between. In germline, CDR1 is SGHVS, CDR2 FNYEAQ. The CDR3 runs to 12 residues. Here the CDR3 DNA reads TGTGCCAGCAGCTACCTGAACTACGAGCAGTACTTC. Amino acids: CASSYLNYEQYF. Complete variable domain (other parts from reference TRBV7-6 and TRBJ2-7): GAGVSQSPRYKVTKRGQDVALRCDPISGHVSLYWYRQALGQGPEFLTYFNYEAQQDKSGLPNDRFSAERPEGSISTLTIQRTEQRDSAMYRCASSYLNYEQYFGPGTRLTVT.

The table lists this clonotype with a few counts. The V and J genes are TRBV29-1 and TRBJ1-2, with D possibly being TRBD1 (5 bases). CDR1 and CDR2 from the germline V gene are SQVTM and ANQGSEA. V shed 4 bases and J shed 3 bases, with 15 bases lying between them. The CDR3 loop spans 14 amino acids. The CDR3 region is CSVGRNQGDYGYTF. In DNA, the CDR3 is TGCAGCGTTGGGAGAAACCAAGGGGACTATGGCTACACCTTC.

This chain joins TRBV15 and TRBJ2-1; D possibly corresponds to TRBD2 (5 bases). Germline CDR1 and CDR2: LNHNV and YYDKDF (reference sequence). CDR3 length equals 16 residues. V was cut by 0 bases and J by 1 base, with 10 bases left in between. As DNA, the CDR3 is TGTGCCACCAGCAGAGATCCCACGGGATCCTACAATGAGCAGTTCTTC. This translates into CATSRDPTGSYNEQFF.

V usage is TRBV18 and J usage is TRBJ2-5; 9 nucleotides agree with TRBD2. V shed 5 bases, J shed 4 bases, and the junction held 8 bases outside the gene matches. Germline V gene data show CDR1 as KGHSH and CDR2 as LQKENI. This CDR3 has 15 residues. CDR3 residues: CASSSVAGVRETQYF. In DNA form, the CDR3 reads TGTGCCAGCTCATCTGTAGCGGGAGTGCGAGAGACCCAGTACTTC.